The entry below gives a single T cell receptor (beta chain) sequence along with its context. The data belong to a study of control samples from healthy donors and cancer patients. V lost 8 bases, J lost 0 bases, and 6 bases stayed unmatched. CDR3 length: 14 residues. The germline V gene encodes CDR1 MNHEY and CDR2 SVGAGI. Sequencing was performed with immunoSEQ multiplex PCR; in TCRdb, only in-frame clones are kept and a portion is missing. Among fewer than 50,000 clones listed, about 92% were seen once. The J gene is TRBJ2-7, the V gene TRBV6-5; 8 nucleotides match TRBD1. Sequencing used PBMCs. This sequence originates from a man aged 25 to 45 with colorectal cancer. In nucleotides, the CDR3 is TGTGCCAGCGACAGGGGACCAAGCTCCTACGAGCAGTACGTC. Amino acids: CASDRGPSSYEQYV.